The T cell receptor (beta chain) described here comes from a study of T-cell reconstitution after alpha-beta-depleted transplantation in children. Many counts were recorded for this clonotype. Unique molecular identifiers were incorporated during preparation of the TCRbeta library. MiXCR, run by TCRdb on the PCR reads, gives a single entry per CDR3 protein. Here the sample spans some 200,000 distinct CDR3 sequences, about 15% being singletons. The CDR3 consists of 14 residues. From germline, CDR1 is DFQATT and CDR2 SNEGSKA (reference sequence). V dropped 5 bases and J dropped 6 bases, with 20 bases sitting between them.

Sequencing was performed on PBMCs from the stem cell graft donor, taken from the stem cell graft. The J gene is TRBJ2-7, the V gene TRBV20-1; D possibly matches TRBD1 or TRBD2 (7 bases each). The clonotype comes from a human donor who donated a stem cell graft to a child with acute lymphoblastic leukemia. The CDR3 loop is CSAALRGGEGEQYF. The CDR3 nucleotides read TGCAGTGCTGCCCTCAGGGGGGGAGAAGGCGAGCAGTACTTC.